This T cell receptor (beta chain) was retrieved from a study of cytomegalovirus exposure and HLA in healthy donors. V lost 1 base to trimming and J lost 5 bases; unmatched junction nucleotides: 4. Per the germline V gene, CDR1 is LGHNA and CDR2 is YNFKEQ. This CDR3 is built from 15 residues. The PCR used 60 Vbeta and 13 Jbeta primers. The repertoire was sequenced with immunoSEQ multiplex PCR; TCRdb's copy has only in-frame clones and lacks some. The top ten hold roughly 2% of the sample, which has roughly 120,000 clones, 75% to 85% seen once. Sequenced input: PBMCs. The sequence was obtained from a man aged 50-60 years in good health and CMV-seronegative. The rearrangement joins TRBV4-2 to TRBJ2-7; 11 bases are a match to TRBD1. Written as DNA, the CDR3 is TGTGCCAGCAGCCAAGTGGGACAGGGGGGTCACGAGCAGTACTTC. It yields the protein CASSQVGQGGHEQYF.